This T cell receptor beta chain was retrieved from a study of cytomegalovirus exposure and HLA in healthy donors (dated by TCRdb to the late 2010s). Broadly, across the study: In an earlier analysis of approximately 640 of the donors, less than 350 Gb of sequence data and 117 million unique TCR beta sequences from about 179 million T cells were reported. Every repertoire in the discovery cohort had been generated on one and the same sequencing platform. The later analysis used no new phenotypic data to find candidate immune exposures, relying instead on TCR beta sequences and their occurrence across donors. Around 320 gigabases of sequencing data and approximately 93 million unique TCR sequences were included in an early release covering 550 to 650 HLA-typed donors. The study used immunosequencing to profile the T cell repertoires of more than 650 subjects and linked those repertoires to cytomegalovirus serostatus. Genome-wide SNP genotypes for about three fifths of the 666 donors were used in a later genetic analysis, which treated that subset as a discovery cohort. Typing coverage differed by locus: A, B, C, DRB1 and DQB1 were typed in roughly 629-630 donors, DQA1 in 522, DPA1 in some 570, and DPB1 in approximately 450. A later analysis re-analyzed previously published TCR beta repertoires from roughly 630 donors and added high-resolution HLA genotyping to study TCR occurrence patterns. HLA typing included class I and class II loci at four-digit resolution. A few DR-DQ haplotypes were treated as single units for association and clustering because of strong linkage in the cohort. Alongside the repertoire data, information on donor age, sex, ethnicity and CMV serostatus was compiled. To decide whether each TCR beta V gene segment behaved as functional or pseudogenic, an earlier analysis of some 600 of the donors relied on high-throughput TCR beta sequencing. Among 350 to 400 genotyped donors of the cohort, an average of roughly 240,000 unique TCR beta nucleotide sequences were sequenced per donor, roughly 18% of them non-productive. The study aimed to test whether signatures of past pathogen exposure could be identified by cataloging public T cell receptors. High-throughput TCR immunosequencing, statistical association of individual TCRs with disease status, and machine learning were combined to predict cytomegalovirus infection status. Along with the roughly 700-subject first cohort, a separate validation cohort of around 110 different subjects was used. Of the 398 genotyped donors, approximately 83% fell in the genetic ancestry cluster associated with self-reported Caucasian donors. Overall study results and their limits: A later genetic analysis reported fewer N-insertions in productive TCRs among donors in an Asian-associated ancestry cluster than the approximately 670-donor mean. An association between a missense DCLRE1C variant and V-gene and J-gene trimming of TCR beta chains was found in a later genetic analysis and replicated in an independent cohort. A later analysis reported that several top co-occurrence clusters appeared linked to parvovirus B19, influenza, CMV and Epstein-Barr virus. The earlier analysis of a few hundred of the donors excluded approximately 15 rarely observed V segments, including chromosome 9 orphons, because counts were too low. In a later analysis, some 18,000 TCR beta sequences were associated with specific HLA alleles at a false discovery rate of 0.05. The sequencing pipeline was judged likely to have produced a cluster of highly shared sequence variants as a technical artifact. The only immune exposure information available for the cohort was CMV serostatus. While some public TCRs were present in many individuals, most TCR sequences turned up only very rarely across donors. In an earlier analysis of more than 450 of the donors, most TCR beta V segments were observed in productive rearrangements about 87% or about 30% of the time, broadly matching IMGT annotations. A few of the identified cytomegalovirus-associated TCR beta chains were confirmed in vitro to be specific for cytomegalovirus antigens. Linkage disequilibrium might explain the correlated functional status among segregating V segments, but an unknown experimental factor could not be excluded. Sequencing depth was assumed to be roughly uniform across donors in the presence/absence analyses, though that assumption may not hold. In the study, around 150 TCR beta chains were listed as associated with cytomegalovirus. A further reported finding was that TCR beta sequences accurately predicted the HLA-A and HLA-B alleles for most subjects in the first cohort. The cohort was sequenced for TCR beta chains only, and without alpha or paired-chain data the features that could be detected were limited. According to a later analysis, most CMV-associated TCR beta chains appeared to be HLA-restricted, and the HLA associations seemed to be driven largely by CMV exposure. A later analysis found that HLA-associated TCR beta chains were more clonally expanded and had lower generation probabilities than equally common non-associated chains. Because the 87-base-pair reads could not distinguish some IMGT-functional V segments, including TRBV6-2 and TRBV6-3, those segments were excluded. Assigning TCR associations to individual alleles was difficult when HLA alleles, especially DR and DQ, strongly co-occurred. Because HLA typing was unavailable for some donors at each locus, only the typed subset was used in association tests. According to the authors, the approach could potentially be generalized to other disease states and immunological phenotypes. In a later analysis, TCR association rates were found to vary across HLA loci, with the most associated TCRs seen for DRB1 alleles and the fewest for HLA-C alleles. The classifier was reported to diagnose cytomegalovirus status with high specificity and sensitivity in both the original cohort and the validation cohort.

Details on this clone: The target of this receptor is not known. It has no much larger one-base neighbor in the sample; base qualities were not kept.

The library was generated by the immunoSEQ multiplex PCR assay. For the multiplex PCR, a mixture combining 60 forward primers for TCR Vbeta segments and 13 reverse primers for TCR Jbeta segments was used. The CDR3 region of rearranged TCR beta genes was amplified from genomic DNA with a multiplex PCR assay. Amplified TCR beta libraries were sequenced as 87-base-pair reads on the Illumina HiSeq System. As for the original processing: A later analysis counted 75 million to 100 million unique TCR beta chains across the 650 to 700 repertoires, and around 9.9 million of these chains were shared by at least two donors. A nearest-neighbor algorithm error-corrected the raw reads and collapsed the reads into unique sequences, merging closely related sequences to remove PCR and sequencing errors. Alignment of CDR3 sequences to IMGT reference sequences was used to assign V, D and J gene segments. For a sequence to be retained, a match of at least six nucleotides was required to both a V gene segment and a J gene segment. Rearrangements were called productive when the CDR3 lacked stop codons and stayed in frame with V and J; all others were non-productive. CDR3 was defined according to IMGT convention as the region running from the second conserved V-encoded cysteine to the conserved J-encoded phenylalanine. In an earlier analysis of some 550 of the donors, sequences lacking an unambiguous match to a single V gene segment were excluded. An earlier analysis of a few hundred of the donors classified V segments as functional when productive rearrangements were above 56.7% and as segregating when the standard deviation between donors was above 5%. To diagnose cytomegalovirus status from the catalog of TCR beta chain sequences, a statistical classification framework was built. A later analysis assigned V and J genes by comparing TCR nucleotide sequences with IMGT/GENE-DB human TR gene sequences. Using the TCRdist pipeline, a later analysis assigned CDR3 sequences along with most-parsimonious VDJ recombination scenarios. A later analysis defined each TCR beta chain by its CDR3 amino acid sequence plus V-gene family, and excluded reads lacking a unique V-gene family. As a way to deal with suspected cross-contamination and a sequencing artifact, a later analysis dropped nearly 600 nucleotide sequences that were highly shared and had low generation probability. For each public chain, a later analysis derived a clonal expansion index from normalized ranks of inferred template counts within each repertoire. In a later analysis, generation probabilities were computed using a VDJ recombination model fitted to out-of-frame rearrangements, and the results were checked against IGoR. Hypergeometric tests were used in a later analysis to score TCR-TCR, TCR-HLA and TCR-CMV co-occurrence, with a repertoire-size bias correction applied to the TCR pairs. To estimate false discovery rates, a later analysis permuted the HLA or CMV assignments 20 times. In a later analysis, co-occurring TCRs were grouped using DBSCAN, and TCRdist sequence similarity was added for clustering within HLA-allele-positive subsets. Repertoires with fewer than 30,000 or more than 120,000 public chains were left out of co-occurrence clustering, as were a handful of repertoires with anomalous nucleotide sharing. TCRdb obtained this table from immuneACCESS and retained in-frame rearrangements with V and J assigned. These tables miss some clones; where compared with another copy, unresolved V genes account for less than half of the shortfall, and the remainder is unexplained. That table gives V, J and clone size, and the DNA gave D and trimming. The sample yields 95,000 to 150,000 clones; about 80% were counted once. Roughly a tenth of the sample goes to the ten largest clones.

The cohort consisted of 600 to 700 healthy bone marrow donors. At the time of sampling, all cohort members were nominally healthy, though unrecorded immune exposures were likely present. The donor was CMV seropositive and belonged to the group of more than 250 seropositive cohort members. A peripheral blood sample was collected from each donor, and TCR beta sequencing was performed on peripheral blood mononuclear cells. The Qiagen DNeasy Blood Extraction Kit was used to extract genomic DNA from the blood cell samples. The germline V gene provides CDR1 SGHTA and CDR2 FQGNSA. The CDR3 contains 13 residues, cysteine and phenylalanine counted. The sequence is cut down to CDR3 DNA, 39 bases in frame from base 1. The junction carries 6 bases between V and J, which are trimmed by 5 bases and 4 bases respectively.

Sequencing input: PBMCs. The rearrangement combines TRBV7-2 with TRBJ2-6; the best D guess is TRBD1, with 6 bases matching. This TCR derives from a man aged 30-40 years in good health and CMV-seropositive. For the CDR3, the sequence is CASSQGGANVLTF. The bases are TGTGCCAGCAGCCAGGGGGGGGCCAACGTCCTGACTTTC.